The clone carrying this T cell receptor (beta chain) has more than one count but fewer than ten. What it binds is unknown. V lost 3 bases and J lost 2, with 12 bases in between. The CDR3 has 15 amino acids. This entry is derived from a study of CD8 T cells in ankylosing spondylitis. TCRdb fed the 5' RACE reads into MiXCR, producing one record per CDR3 protein. The sample holds approximately 350,000 distinct CDR3 sequences; roughly 22% are singletons and the top ten take under 15%. Regarding the study as a whole: The clones that were linked to disease were reported to be significantly enriched in matched synovial fluid samples from ankylosing spondylitis patients.

The origin of this receptor is a male donor with ankylosing spondylitis or in good health (not recorded which). V usage is TRBV12-3 or TRBV12-4 and J usage is TRBJ2-3, with D unclear. Specimen: blood, either unsorted or a sorted T cell fraction (not recorded which). CDR3 coding DNA: TGTGCCAGCAGTTTTTTGGGGTCAGCCACAGATACGCAGTATTTT. It codes for CASSFLGSATDTQYF.